This TCR beta chain is drawn from a study of neoadjuvant anti-PD-1 for oral cavity cancer. The method was immunoSEQ multiplex PCR; TCRdb's version includes in-frame clones alone and lacks a portion of them. This sample has about 37,000 clones, with around two fifths found just once. Time point reported: after neoadjuvant nivolumab, at surgical resection. Whole-study results and caveats: Pretreatment Treg/Th17 ratio correlated inversely with post-treatment tumor clonality. With a few patients per group, TCR findings need larger cohorts.

This clone was recorded a few times. The antigen is not known. The TCR sequence derives from a person aged 40 to 85 with oral cavity squamous cell carcinoma. The sample was tumor tissue, taken after nivolumab (anti-PD-1) treatment.

This CDR3 reads CASSADSYGYTF. The CDR3 DNA reads as TGTGCCAGCAGTGCGGACAGCTATGGCTACACCTTC. The V call is TRBV6-1, the J call TRBJ1-2; D is possibly TRBD1 (6 bases). The CDR3 covers 12 residues. Germline V gene data show CDR1 as MNHNS and CDR2 as SASEGT. V was cut by 4 bases and J by 4 bases, with 7 bases left in between.